These 23 T cell receptor beta chains were sequenced from one sample in a study of T cell repertoires in cytomegalovirus infection. TCRdb used MiXCR to reprocess the reads, holding one entry per CDR3 protein. The repertoire holds about 830,000 distinct CDR3 sequences, with approximately 32% as singletons. For these TCRs, the target antigens are not known. The material was cultured CD8+ T cells from PBMCs, obtained from culture after CMV antigen stimulation. Receptors were obtained from a human donor in good health (CMV status not recorded). Some clones in this sample may be carry-over from other donors' samples.

Turning to this clonotype: At one boundary the junction diverges from the germline segment, which might be a read error. The V gene is TRBV3-1, the J gene TRBJ1-2; a possible D gene is TRBD1 (6 bases). CDR3 length: 17 amino acids. The germline gives CDR1 LGHDT, CDR2 YNNKEL (reference sequence). CDR3 DNA sequence: TGTGCCAGCAGCCTCGATCCTGCCAGGGGAAAGGGCTATGGCTATACCTTC. Translation: CASSLDPARGKGYGYTF.

The genes are TRBV19 and TRBJ1-1, with a possible D match to TRBD1 (6 bases). CDR3 size: 14 residues. Germline assignment: CDR1 LNHDA and CDR2 SQIVND (reference sequence). V shed 5 bases and J shed 10 bases, with 20 bases lying between them. The CDR3 DNA reads as TGTGCCAGTAGTTTTTCACCGGGACAAATCCCAGCTTTCTTT. Translated: CASSFSPGQIPAFF.

The chain carries TRBV27 and TRBJ2-3; D ambiguous. Trimming removed 2 bases at V and 2 bases at J, with 14 bases between. The CDR3 has 16 amino acids. CDR1 is MNHEY, CDR2 SMNVEV, per germline (reference sequence). The CDR3 nucleotides are TGTGCCAGCAGTTTAGACCTCTCCTCGGCCACAGATACGCAGTATTTT. Translating it yields CASSLDLSSATDTQYF.

A remark on this clonotype: An end of the junction differs from the germline gene, which may be a read error. This rearrangement joins TRBV7-6 to TRBJ1-1; D perhaps matches TRBD1 (5 bases). The length of the CDR3 is 15 residues. The germline V gene encodes CDR1 SGHVS and CDR2 FNYEAQ. CDR3 sequence (DNA): TGTGCCAGCAGCTTGGCGGGAGCTTCGGACACTGAAGCTTTATTT. Protein sequence: CASSLAGASDTEALF.

The genes are TRBV27 and TRBJ2-7, with D possibly TRBD1 on 6 matching bases. The CDR3 contains 14 residues. Germline V gene lookup returns CDR1 MNHEY and CDR2 SMNVEV (reference sequence). With 5 bases removed from V and 4 bases from J, the gap between germline ends came to 15 bases. The CDR3 DNA is TGTGCCAGCAGTCCTAACAGGGATGGTTACGAGCAGTACGTC. It encodes CASSPNRDGYEQYV.

This clonotype was seen a few times. This rearrangement joins TRBV6-6 to TRBJ2-7; D not certain. V shed 2 bases and J shed 7 bases, with 9 bases lying between them. The V gene's germline CDR1 is MNHNY and CDR2 SVGAGI (reference sequence). CDR3 length equals 12 residues. The CDR3 DNA sequence: TGTGCCAGCAGTTACCCCGAGGCAGAGCAGTACTTC. Translating gives CASSYPEAEQYF.

This clonotype showed up many times. This rearrangement joins TRBV19 to TRBJ1-5; D is undetermined. This CDR3 is 12 amino acids long. V was trimmed by 4 bases and J by 7 bases, leaving 8 bases between them. Germline V gene lookup returns CDR1 LNHDA and CDR2 SQIVND (reference sequence). The chain's CDR3 is CASSKGNQPQHF. CDR3 sequence (DNA): TGTGCCAGTAGTAAAGGAAACCAGCCCCAGCATTTT.

The chain is built from TRBV7-4 and TRBJ2-5; 11 nucleotides line up with TRBD1. From germline, CDR1 is SGHVT and CDR2 SQSDAQ. The CDR3 consists of 15 residues. V was pared by 11 bases and J by 1 base, with 9 bases of the junction left unmatched. DNA of the CDR3: TGTGCCGGGGAAGGGACAGGGGGTCTCCAAGAGACCCAGTACTTC. Protein: CAGEGTGGLQETQYF.

This clonotype occurred many times. This chain links TRBV27 with TRBJ2-2; D uncertain. Germline CDR1 reads MNHEY; CDR2 reads SMNVEV (reference sequence). V was pared by 2 bases and J by 1 base, with 11 bases between. CDR3 length equals 16 residues. The CDR3 DNA follows: TGTGCCAGCAGTTTAGGAGACGGATTGAACACCGGGGAGCTGTTTTTT. Residues: CASSLGDGLNTGELFF.

V and J are TRBV28 and TRBJ2-3, with D tentatively TRBD1 (6 bases). CDR1 is MDHEN and CDR2 is SYDVKM in the germline V gene. The CDR3 has 15 residues. Trimming left V 6 bases short and J 4 bases short, with 17 bases between. CDR3 sequence reads: CASRAGTTYPDTQYF. CDR3 sequence (DNA): TGTGCCAGCAGGGCCGGGACAACTTACCCAGATACGCAGTATTTT.

In its sample, this clonotype was seen many times. The chain couples TRBV6-5 to TRBJ2-2, with D unresolved. V dropped 2 bases and J dropped 0 bases, with 7 bases sitting between them. The CDR3 runs to 15 residues. CDR1 and CDR2 (germline): MNHEY, SVGAGI. CDR3 residues: CASSYGQTNTGELFF. The CDR3 DNA reads TGTGCCAGCAGTTACGGCCAGACGAACACCGGGGAGCTGTTTTTT.

This clonotype was counted ten times or more. This rearrangement joins TRBV7-2 to TRBJ1-4, with unresolved D. CDR1 is SGHTA, CDR2 FQGNSA, per germline. V was cut by 1 base and J by 6 bases, with 15 bases left in between. The CDR3 runs to 16 residues. The CDR3 region has the DNA TGTGCCAGCAGCTTAGACACAAGGAGGCGGTATGAAAAACTGTTTTTT. Translating it yields CASSLDTRRRYEKLFF.

The chain links TRBV7-9 to TRBJ2-3, with D unresolved. Germline V CDR1 and CDR2: SEHNR, FQNEAQ (reference sequence). The CDR3 has 14 residues. V lost 5 bases, J lost 2 bases, and 11 bases lay in between. The CDR3 here is CASSRLDLTDTQYF. The CDR3 DNA reads as TGTGCCAGCAGCCGCTTGGACCTCACAGATACGCAGTATTTT.

The chain couples TRBV5-6 to TRBJ1-1; D remains unclear. The ends were cut back, 4 bases at V and 4 bases at J, with 14 bases in the middle. Germline CDR1 is SGHDT and CDR2 is YYEEEE. This CDR3 is 14 amino acids long. CDR3 amino acids: CASSIYGVGTEAFF. CDR3 DNA sequence: TGTGCCAGCAGCATCTACGGGGTAGGCACTGAAGCTTTCTTT.

The rearrangement joins TRBV4-3 to TRBJ2-1; D not certain. Germline values: CDR1 LGHNA, CDR2 YSLEER. The CDR3 covers 16 residues. The V end was cut by 0 bases, the J end by 0 bases, with 9 bases between. CDR3 nucleotides: TGCGCCAGCAGCCAAGATCTTGTGAGCTCCTACAATGAGCAGTTCTTC. It codes for CASSQDLVSSYNEQFF.

Note on this clonotype: An end of the junction differs from the germline gene, which may be a read error. The J gene is TRBJ1-6, the V gene TRBV4-1; D is ambiguous. Germline values: CDR1 MGHRA, CDR2 YSYEKL. This CDR3 has 16 residues. CDR3 sequence reads: CASSQDLTGVSSPLHF. The CDR3 DNA sequence: TGTGCCAGCAGCCAAGATCTGACGGGCGTGAGTTCACCCCTCCACTTT.

V and J are TRBV19 and TRBJ2-1; 7 bases align to TRBD1. The ends lost 7 bases at V and 5 bases at J; junction bases unmatched: 8. The CDR3 extends over 14 amino acids. Germline V gene lookup returns CDR1 LNHDA and CDR2 SQIVND (reference sequence). CDR3 region: CASTQQGPNNEQFF. The CDR3 nucleotides are TGTGCCAGTACCCAACAGGGGCCGAACAATGAGCAGTTCTTC. Drawing the rest from reference TRBV19 and TRBJ2-1, the complete variable domain is DGGITQSPKYLFRKEGQNVTLSCEQNLNHDAMYWYRQDPGQGLRLIYYSQIVNDFQKGDIAEGYSVSREKKESFPLTVTSAQKNPTAFYLCASTQQGPNNEQFFGPGTRLTVL.

This clonotype was seen ten or more times. The chain has TRBV7-8 and TRBJ1-2; D is unresolved. Germline assignment: CDR1 SGHVS and CDR2 FQNEAQ. The V gene lost 5 bases and the J gene lost 10 bases, with 17 bases spanning the gap. The CDR3 totals 13 residues. The CDR3 nucleotides read TGTGCCAGCAGCCTTTCCCTCGACGCGACCTACACCTTC. This codes for CASSLSLDATYTF.

This clonotype was observed a few times. The chain couples TRBV7-9 to TRBJ2-1, with 7 bases that match TRBD2. J was trimmed by 4 bases and V by 5 bases; bases with no gene match: 11. CDR1 is SEHNR and CDR2 is FQNEAQ in the germline V gene (reference sequence). The CDR3 is made up of 16 amino acids. In DNA form, the CDR3 reads TGTGCCAGCAGCCCTCGGGGTGCGGGGGATTACAATGAGCAGTTCTTC. Its translation: CASSPRGAGDYNEQFF.

Only one count was recorded for this clonotype. It may be a read error: a sequence one base away is much more abundant. The rearrangement links TRBV7-6 to TRBJ1-1; D gene ambiguous. In germline, CDR1 is SGHVS, CDR2 FNYEAQ. The V end lost 5 bases, the J end lost 5 bases, and 12 bases lay between the germline ends. The CDR3 is 13 residues long. In DNA form, the CDR3 reads TGTGCCAGCAGCGCCAAGTTTGGGACTGAAGCTTTCTTT. This encodes CASSAKFGTEAFF.

The chain couples TRBV20-1 to TRBJ1-5; no definite D call. Germline-derived CDR1 and CDR2 are DFQATT and SNEGSKA (reference sequence). The CDR3 totals 18 residues. Trimming shortened V by 1 base and J by 0 bases, and 19 bases separated the two germline ends. CDR3 sequence (DNA): TGCAGTGCTAGAGCCCCCGGACGGGATCTCTATAGCAATCAGCCCCAGCATTTT. Amino acids: CSARAPGRDLYSNQPQHF.

Only a few counts were recorded for this clonotype. The V call is TRBV7-6, the J call TRBJ2-3; 7 bases fit TRBD1. V gave up 6 bases and J gave up 4 bases; unmatched junction bases: 7. The CDR3 contains 14 residues. Germline V lookup: CDR1 SGHVS, CDR2 FNYEAQ. Written as DNA, the CDR3 is TGTGCCAGCAGTATACAGGGGCACGCAGATACGCAGTATTTT. Protein sequence: CASSIQGHADTQYF.

This clonotype was observed a handful of times. The chain is built from TRBV23-1 and TRBJ1-5; D is undetermined. TRBV23-1 is an ORF; its function is uncertain. The V end lost 0 bases, the J end lost 0 bases, and 24 bases lay between the germline ends. CDR3 size: 21 residues. CDR3 bases: TGCGCCAGCAGTCAATCGTTCCCGCGCGCCGTGAGAATTTATAGCAATCAGCCCCAGCATTTT. Amino acid sequence: CASSQSFPRAVRIYSNQPQHF.